The T cell receptor beta chain under discussion was sequenced for a study of human T cells and chemical hapten exposure. Study summary: Yields of TCR per sample differed, chiefly owing to small differences in pooled library volume.

The study used a library that attached unique molecular identifiers to individual cDNA molecules. TCRdb passed the RACE reads through MiXCR, listing each CDR3 protein once. The sample lists roughly 86,000 distinct CDR3 sequences, more than 9% seen once, with 2.2% in the top ten. This sample's time point: patch test 1, 2 weeks after DPC sensitization. Treatment described: therapeutic diphenylcyclopropenone sensitization with weekly scalp DPC. Extraction yielded total RNA from whole blood (unfractionated). The ends were cut back, 0 bases at V and 1 base at J, with 7 bases in the middle. Germline CDR1 and CDR2: SGHRS and YFSETQ. The CDR3 is made up of 14 amino acids. This clonotype occurred many times.

Source: whole blood, taken in connection with sensitization to the hapten diphenylcyclopropenone (DPC). This receptor was taken from a man aged 35 to 55 with alopecia areata. Some clones in this sample may be carry-over from other donors' samples. The J gene is TRBJ1-1, the V gene TRBV5-1, with no clear D. The CDR3: CASSLDATNTEAFF. CDR3 DNA sequence: TGCGCCAGCAGCTTGGATGCCACGAACACTGAAGCTTTCTTT.